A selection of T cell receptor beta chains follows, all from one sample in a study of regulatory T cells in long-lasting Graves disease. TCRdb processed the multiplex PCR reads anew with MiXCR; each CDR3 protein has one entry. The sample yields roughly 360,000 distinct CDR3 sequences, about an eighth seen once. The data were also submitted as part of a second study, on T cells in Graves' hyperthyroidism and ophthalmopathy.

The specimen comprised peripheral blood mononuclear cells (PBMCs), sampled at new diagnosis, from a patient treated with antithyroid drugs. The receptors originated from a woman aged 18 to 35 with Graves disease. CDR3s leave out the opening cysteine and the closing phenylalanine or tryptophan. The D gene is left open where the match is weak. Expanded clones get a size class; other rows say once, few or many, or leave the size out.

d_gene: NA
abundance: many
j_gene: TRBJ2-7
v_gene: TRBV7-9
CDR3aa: ASSLGYSGYEQY

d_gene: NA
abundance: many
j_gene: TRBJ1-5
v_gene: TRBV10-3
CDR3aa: AISKDHPPRENQPQH

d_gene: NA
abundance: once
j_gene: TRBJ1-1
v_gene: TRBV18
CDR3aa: ASSPAQLNTEAF

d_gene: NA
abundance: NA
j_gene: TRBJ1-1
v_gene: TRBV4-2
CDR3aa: ASSQDFGGIAEAF

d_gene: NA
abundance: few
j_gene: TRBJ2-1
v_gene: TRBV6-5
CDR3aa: ASSYSTRSNNEQF

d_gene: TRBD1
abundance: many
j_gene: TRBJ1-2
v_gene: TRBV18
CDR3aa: ASSDSRDRVGGYT

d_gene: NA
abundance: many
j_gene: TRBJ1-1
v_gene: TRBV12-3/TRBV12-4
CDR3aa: ARTSTEAF

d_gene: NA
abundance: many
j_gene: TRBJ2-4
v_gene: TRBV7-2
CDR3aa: ASSLGLGGNIQY

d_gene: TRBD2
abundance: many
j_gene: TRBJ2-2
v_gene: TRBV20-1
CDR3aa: SARDLRAGANTGELF

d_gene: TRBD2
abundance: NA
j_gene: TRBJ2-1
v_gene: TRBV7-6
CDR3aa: ASSFLPELAGVPRYNEQF

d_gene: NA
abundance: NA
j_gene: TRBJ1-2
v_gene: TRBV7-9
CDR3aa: ASSFEDGYT

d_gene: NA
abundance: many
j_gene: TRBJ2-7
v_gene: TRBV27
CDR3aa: ASSLSGSGGGEQY

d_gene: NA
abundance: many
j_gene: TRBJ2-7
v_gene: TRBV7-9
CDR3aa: ASSLESSYEQY

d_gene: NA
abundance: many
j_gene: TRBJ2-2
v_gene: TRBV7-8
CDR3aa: ASSRGGQNTGELF

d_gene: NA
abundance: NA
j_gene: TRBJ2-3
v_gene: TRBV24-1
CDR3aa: ATSRSGTQY

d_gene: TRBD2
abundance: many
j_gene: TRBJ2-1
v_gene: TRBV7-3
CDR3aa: ASSLGPAGGLSNEQF

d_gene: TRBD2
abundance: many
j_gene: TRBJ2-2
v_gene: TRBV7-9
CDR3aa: ASSSKAGGATGELF

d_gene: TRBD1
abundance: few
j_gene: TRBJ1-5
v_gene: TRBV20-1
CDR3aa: SARFGTGVQPQH

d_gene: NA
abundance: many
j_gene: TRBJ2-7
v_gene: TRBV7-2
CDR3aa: ASSLVYPSYEQY

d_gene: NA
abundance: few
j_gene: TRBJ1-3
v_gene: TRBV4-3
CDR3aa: ASSQDRKAGNTIY

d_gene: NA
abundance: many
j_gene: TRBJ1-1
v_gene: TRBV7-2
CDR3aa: ALARNTEAF

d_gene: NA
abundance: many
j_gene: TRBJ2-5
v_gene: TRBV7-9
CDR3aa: ASSQAGRQETQY

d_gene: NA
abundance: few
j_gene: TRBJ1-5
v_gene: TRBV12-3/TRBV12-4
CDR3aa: ASSPRGEYQPQH

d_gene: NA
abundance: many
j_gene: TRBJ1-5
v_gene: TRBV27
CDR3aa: ASSLSRRNYSNQPQH

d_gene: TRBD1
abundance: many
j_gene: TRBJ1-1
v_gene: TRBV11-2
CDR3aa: ASSLIPGDRGERTEAF

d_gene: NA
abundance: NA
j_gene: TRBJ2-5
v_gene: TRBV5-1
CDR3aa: ASSFLQETQY

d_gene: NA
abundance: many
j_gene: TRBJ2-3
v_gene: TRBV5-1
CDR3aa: ARLCGQY

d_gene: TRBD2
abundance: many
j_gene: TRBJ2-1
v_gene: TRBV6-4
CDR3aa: ASRQIAGAYNEQF

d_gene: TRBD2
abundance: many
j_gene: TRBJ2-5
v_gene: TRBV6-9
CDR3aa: ASSYVIAGGPVTQY

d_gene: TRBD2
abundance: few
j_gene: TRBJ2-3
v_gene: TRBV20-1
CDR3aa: SARSSGSGDTQY

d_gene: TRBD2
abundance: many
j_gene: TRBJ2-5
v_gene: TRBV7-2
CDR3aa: ASSLGSGLDVFGETQY

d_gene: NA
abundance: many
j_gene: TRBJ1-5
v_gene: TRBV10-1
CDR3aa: ASSEGTHSNQPQH